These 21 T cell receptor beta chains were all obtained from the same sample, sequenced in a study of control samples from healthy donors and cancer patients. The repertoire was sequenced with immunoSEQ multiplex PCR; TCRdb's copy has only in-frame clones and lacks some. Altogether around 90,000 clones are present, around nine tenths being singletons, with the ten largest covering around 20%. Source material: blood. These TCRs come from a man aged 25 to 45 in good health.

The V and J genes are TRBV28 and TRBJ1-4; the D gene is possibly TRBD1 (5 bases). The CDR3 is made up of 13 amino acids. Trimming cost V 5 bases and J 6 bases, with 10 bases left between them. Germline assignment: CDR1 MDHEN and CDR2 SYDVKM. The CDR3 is CASSVRVDEKLFF. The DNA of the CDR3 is TGTGCCAGCAGTGTCAGGGTGGATGAAAAACTGTTTTTT.

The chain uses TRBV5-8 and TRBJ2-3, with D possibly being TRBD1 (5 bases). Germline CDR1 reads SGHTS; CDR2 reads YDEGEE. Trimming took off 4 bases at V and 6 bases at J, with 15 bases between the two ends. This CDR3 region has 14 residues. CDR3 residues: CASSQGRVPDTQYF. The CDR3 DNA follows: TGTGCCAGCAGCCAGGGCAGGGTGCCCGATACGCAGTATTTT. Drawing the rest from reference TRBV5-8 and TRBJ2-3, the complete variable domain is EAGVTQSPTHLIKTRGQQATLRCSPISGHTSVYWYQQALGLGLQFLLWYDEGEERNRGNFPPRFSGRQFPNYSSELNVNALELEDSALYLCASSQGRVPDTQYFGPGTRLTVL.

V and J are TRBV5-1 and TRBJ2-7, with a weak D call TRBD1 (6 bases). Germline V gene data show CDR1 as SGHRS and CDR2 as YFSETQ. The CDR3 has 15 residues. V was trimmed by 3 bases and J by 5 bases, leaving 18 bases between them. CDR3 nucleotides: TGCGCCAGCAGCTCTCTTGGGGGCAGGGGCCACGAGCAGTACTTC. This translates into CASSSLGGRGHEQYF. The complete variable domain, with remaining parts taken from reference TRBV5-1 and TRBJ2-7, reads KAGVTQTPRYLIKTRGQQVTLSCSPISGHRSVSWYQQTPGQGLQFLFEYFSETQRNKGNFPGRFSGRQFSNSRSEMNVSTLELGDSALYLCASSSLGGRGHEQYFGPGTRLTVT.

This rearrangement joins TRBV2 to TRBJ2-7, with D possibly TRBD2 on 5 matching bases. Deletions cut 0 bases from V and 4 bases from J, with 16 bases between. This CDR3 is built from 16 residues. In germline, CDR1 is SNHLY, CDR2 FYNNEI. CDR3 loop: CASSEAHRLAEYEQYF. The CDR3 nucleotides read TGTGCCAGCAGTGAAGCGCATCGGCTAGCAGAATACGAGCAGTACTTC.

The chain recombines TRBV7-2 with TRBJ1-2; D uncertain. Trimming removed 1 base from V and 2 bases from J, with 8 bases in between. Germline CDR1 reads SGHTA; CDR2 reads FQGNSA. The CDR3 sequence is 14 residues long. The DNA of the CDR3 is TGTGCCAGCAGCTTAGGGGCGGGAAACTATGGCTACACCTTC. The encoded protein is CASSLGAGNYGYTF. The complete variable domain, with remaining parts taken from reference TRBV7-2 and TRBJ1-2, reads GAGVSQSPSNKVTEKGKDVELRCDPISGHTALYWYRQSLGQGLEFLIYFQGNSAPDKSGLPSDRFSAERTGGSVSTLTIQRTQQEDSAVYLCASSLGAGNYGYTFGSGTRLTVV.

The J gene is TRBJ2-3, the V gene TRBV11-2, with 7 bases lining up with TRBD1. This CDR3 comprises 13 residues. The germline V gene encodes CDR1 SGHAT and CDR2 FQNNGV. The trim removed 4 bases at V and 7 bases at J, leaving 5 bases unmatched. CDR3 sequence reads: CASSSTGDNTQYF. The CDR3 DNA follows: TGTGCCAGCAGCTCCACAGGGGACAATACGCAGTATTTT.

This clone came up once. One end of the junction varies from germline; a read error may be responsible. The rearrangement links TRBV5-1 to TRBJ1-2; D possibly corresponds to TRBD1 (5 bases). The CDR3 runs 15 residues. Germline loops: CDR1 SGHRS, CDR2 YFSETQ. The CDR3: CARSLAGRGEDGYTF. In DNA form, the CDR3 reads TGCGCCCGCAGCTTGGCCGGGCGGGGGGAGGATGGCTACACCTTC.

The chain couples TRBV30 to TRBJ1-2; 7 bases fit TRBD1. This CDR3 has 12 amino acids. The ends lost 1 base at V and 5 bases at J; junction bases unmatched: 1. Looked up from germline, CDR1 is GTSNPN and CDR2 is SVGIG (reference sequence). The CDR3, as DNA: TGTGCCTGGAGTGGGGGACAGTATGGCTACACCTTC. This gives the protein CAWSGGQYGYTF.

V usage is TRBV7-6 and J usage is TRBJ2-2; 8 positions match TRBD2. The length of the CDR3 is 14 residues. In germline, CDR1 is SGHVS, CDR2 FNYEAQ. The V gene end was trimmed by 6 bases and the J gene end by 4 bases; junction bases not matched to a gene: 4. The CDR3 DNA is TGTGCCAGCAGGCGGGGGGAGGTCACCGGGGAGCTGTTTTTT. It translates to CASRRGEVTGELFF.

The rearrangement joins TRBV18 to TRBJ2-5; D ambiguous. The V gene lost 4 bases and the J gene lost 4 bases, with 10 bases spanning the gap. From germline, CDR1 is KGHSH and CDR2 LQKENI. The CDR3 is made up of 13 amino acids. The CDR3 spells CASSLYRGETQYF. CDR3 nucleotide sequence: TGTGCCAGCTCACTGTACAGAGGAGAGACCCAGTACTTC.

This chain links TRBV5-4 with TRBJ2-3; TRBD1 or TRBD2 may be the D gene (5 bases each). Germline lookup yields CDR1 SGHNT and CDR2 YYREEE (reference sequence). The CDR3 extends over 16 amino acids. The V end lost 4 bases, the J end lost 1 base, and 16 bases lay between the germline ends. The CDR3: CASSRPPGQRTDTQYF. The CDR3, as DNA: TGTGCCAGCAGCCGACCCCCGGGGCAGCGCACAGATACGCAGTATTTT.

The chain's CDR3 is CASRRNSVVYEQFF. The DNA for the CDR3 is TGTGCCAGCAGGAGGAATAGCGTGGTCTATGAGCAGTTCTTC. The chain uses TRBV13 and TRBJ2-1; D perhaps matches TRBD2 (5 bases). CDR1 is PRHDT and CDR2 is FYEKMQ in the germline V gene (reference sequence). This CDR3 contains 14 residues. V was cut by 6 bases and J by 8 bases, with 17 bases left in between.

The CDR3 DNA reads TGTGCCAGCAGCCCGGACAAGGGACGGTTGTCTAATGAAAAACTGTTTTTT. Protein product: CASSPDKGRLSNEKLFF. The V and J genes are TRBV5-5 and TRBJ1-4; D might be TRBD1 (5 bases). V was pared by 4 bases and J by 3 bases, with 19 bases between. The CDR3 runs to 17 residues. The V gene's germline CDR1 is SGHKS and CDR2 YYEKEE (reference sequence).

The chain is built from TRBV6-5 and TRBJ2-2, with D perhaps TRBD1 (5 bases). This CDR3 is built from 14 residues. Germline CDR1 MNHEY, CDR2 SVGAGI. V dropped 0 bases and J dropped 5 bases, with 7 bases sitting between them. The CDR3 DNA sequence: TGTGCCAGCAGTTACTCGGACACGACCGGGGAGCTGTTTTTT. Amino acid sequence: CASSYSDTTGELFF.

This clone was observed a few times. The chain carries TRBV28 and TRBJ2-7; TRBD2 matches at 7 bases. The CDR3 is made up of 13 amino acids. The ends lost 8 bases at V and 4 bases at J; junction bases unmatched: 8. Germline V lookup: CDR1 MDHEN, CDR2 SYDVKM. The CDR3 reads CASGRGMVYEQYF. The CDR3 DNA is TGTGCCAGCGGGAGGGGAATGGTTTACGAGCAGTACTTC.

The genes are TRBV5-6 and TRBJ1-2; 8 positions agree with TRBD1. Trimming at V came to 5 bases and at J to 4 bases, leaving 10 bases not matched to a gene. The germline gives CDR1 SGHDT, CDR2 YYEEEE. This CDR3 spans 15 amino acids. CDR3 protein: CASSPDRGRGYGYTF. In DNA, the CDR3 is TGTGCCAGCAGTCCCGACAGGGGTCGGGGCTATGGCTACACCTTC.

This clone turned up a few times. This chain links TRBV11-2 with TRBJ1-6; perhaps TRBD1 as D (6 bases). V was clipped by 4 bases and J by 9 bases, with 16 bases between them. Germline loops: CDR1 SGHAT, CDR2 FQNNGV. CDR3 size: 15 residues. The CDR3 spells CASSSAQGRGSPLHF. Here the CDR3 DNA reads TGTGCCAGCAGCTCGGCGCAGGGGCGGGGTTCACCCCTCCACTTT.

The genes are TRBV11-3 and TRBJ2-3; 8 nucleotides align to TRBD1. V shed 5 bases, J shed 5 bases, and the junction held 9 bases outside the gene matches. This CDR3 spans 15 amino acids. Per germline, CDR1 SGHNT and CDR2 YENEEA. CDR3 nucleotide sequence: TGTGCCAGCAGCCCCGGGACAGGAGCCCTAGATACGCAGTATTTT. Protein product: CASSPGTGALDTQYF.

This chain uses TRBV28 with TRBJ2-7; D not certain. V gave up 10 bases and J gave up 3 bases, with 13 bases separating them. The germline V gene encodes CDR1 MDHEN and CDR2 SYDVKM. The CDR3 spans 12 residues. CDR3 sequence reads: CATSISFYEQYF. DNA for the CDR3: TGTGCCACCTCTATTTCCTTCTACGAGCAGTACTTC.

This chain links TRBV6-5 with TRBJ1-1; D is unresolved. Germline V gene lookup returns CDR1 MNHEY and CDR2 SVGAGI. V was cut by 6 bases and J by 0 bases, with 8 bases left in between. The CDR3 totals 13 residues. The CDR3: CASRLTLNTEAFF. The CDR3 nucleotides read TGTGCCAGCAGACTCACACTGAACACTGAAGCTTTCTTT.

CDR3 protein: CAWSEYNEQFF. The CDR3 DNA reads TGTGCCTGGAGTGAGTACAATGAGCAGTTCTTC. The chain employs TRBV30 and TRBJ2-1; D call uncertain. The length of the CDR3 is 11 residues. CDR1 is GTSNPN and CDR2 is SVGIG in the germline V gene (reference sequence). Trimming took 1 base from V and 4 from J, leaving 2 bases between them.